This TCR beta chain was recovered during a study of beta chain features in type 1 diabetes. The germline gives CDR1 SQVTM, CDR2 ANQGSEA. Trimming removed 4 bases from V and 4 bases from J, with 13 bases in between. The CDR3 runs to 14 residues. Investigators reverse transcribed all isolated RNA, so they sequenced expressed TCRB transcripts. The table came from immunoSEQ multiplex PCR; TCRdb's copy has only in-frame clones and leaves some out. The repertoire holds about 140,000 clones, with 9% to 10% as singletons. This clone was seen at least ten times. V and J are TRBV29-1 and TRBJ2-2, with TRBD2 as a possible D gene (6 bases). The specimen sequenced was central memory CD4+ T cells from blood. The TCR originated in a woman in her 40s in good health. This CDR3 reads CSVGQPTSTGELFF. Written as DNA, the CDR3 is TGCAGCGTTGGACAACCGACTAGCACCGGGGAGCTGTTTTTT.